The sequence of this T cell receptor (beta chain) was determined in a study of blood T cell repertoires in COVID-19. Profiled with immunoSEQ multiplex PCR; TCRdb holds only in-frame clones, not every one. The sample includes under 45,000 clones, over 70% of them seen just once. Trimming at V came to 5 bases and at J to 5 bases, leaving 4 bases not matched to a gene. The length of the CDR3 is 14 residues. Per the germline V gene, CDR1 is MNHNS and CDR2 is SASEGT. The TCR was taken from a woman over 75 with active or convalescent COVID-19. The chain links TRBV6-1 to TRBJ1-5, with 9 bases fitting TRBD1. The specimen was peripheral blood. The CDR3, as DNA: TGTGCCAGCAGTTGGGGACAGGGCGATCAGCCCCAGCATTTT. Translation gives CASSWGQGDQPQHF.